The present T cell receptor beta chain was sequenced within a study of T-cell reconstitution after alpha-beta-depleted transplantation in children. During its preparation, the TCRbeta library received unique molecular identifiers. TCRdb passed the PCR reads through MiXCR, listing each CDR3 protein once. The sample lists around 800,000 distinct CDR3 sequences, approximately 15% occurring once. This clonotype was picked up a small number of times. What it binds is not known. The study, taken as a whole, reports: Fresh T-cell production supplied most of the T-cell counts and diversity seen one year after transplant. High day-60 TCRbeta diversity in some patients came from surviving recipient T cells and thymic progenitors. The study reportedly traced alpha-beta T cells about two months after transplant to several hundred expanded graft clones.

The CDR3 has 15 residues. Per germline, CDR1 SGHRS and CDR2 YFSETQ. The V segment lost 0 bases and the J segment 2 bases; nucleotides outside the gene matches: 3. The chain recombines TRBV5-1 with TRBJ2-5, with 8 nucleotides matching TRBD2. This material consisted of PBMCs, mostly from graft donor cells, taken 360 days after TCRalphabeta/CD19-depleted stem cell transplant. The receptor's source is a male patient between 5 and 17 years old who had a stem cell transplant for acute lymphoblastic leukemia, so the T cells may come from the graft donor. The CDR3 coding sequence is TGCGCCAGCAGCTTGGGACTAGCGACGCAAGAGACCCAGTACTTC. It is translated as CASSLGLATQETQYF.